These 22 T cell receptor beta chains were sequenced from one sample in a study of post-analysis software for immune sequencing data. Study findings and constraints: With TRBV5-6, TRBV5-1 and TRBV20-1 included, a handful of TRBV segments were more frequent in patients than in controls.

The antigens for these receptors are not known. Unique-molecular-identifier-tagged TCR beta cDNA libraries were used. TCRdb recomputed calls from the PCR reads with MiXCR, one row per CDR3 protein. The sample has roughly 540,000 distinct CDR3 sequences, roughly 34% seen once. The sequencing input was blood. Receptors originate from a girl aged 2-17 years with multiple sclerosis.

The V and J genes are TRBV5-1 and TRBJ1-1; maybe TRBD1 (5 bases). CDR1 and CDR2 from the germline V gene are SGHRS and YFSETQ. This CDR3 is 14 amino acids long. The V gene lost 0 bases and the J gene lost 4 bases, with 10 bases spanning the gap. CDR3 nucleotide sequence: TGCGCCAGCAGCTTGGGCAGGGCTGGCACTGAAGCTTTCTTT. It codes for CASSLGRAGTEAFF.

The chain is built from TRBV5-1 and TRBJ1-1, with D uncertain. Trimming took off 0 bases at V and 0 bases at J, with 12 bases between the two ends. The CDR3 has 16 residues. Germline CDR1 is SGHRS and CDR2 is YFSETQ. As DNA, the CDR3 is TGCGCCAGCAGCTTGGACCCTGGAGTCCTGAACACTGAAGCTTTCTTT. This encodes CASSLDPGVLNTEAFF.

The CDR3 DNA sequence: TGTGCCAGCAGTTTATTTCTGGTCGAGCTCTATGGCTACACCTTC. Protein product: CASSLFLVELYGYTF. The chain links TRBV28 to TRBJ1-2; D not certain. V gave up 1 base and J gave up 4 bases, with 13 bases separating them. The CDR3 has 15 residues. Germline values: CDR1 MDHEN, CDR2 SYDVKM.

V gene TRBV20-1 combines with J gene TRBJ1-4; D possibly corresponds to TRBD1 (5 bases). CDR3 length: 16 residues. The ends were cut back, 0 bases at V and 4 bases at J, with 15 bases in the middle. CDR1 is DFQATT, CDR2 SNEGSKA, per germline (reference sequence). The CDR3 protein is CSARDQVWGLNEKLFF. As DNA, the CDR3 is TGCAGTGCTAGAGATCAGGTTTGGGGACTTAATGAAAAACTGTTTTTT.

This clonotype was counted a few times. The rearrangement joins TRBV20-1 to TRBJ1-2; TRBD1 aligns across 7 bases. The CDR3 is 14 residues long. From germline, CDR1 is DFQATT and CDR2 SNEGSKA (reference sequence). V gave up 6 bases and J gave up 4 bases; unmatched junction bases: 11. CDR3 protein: CSALYGGDSYGYTF. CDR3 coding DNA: TGCAGTGCGCTATACGGAGGGGACAGCTATGGCTACACCTTC.

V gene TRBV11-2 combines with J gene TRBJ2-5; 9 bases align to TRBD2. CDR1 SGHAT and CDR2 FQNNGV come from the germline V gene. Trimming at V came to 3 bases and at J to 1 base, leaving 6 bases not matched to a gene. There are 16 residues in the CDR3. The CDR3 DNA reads TGTGCCAGCAGCTTCACAGCGGGGGGTTTCCAAGAGACCCAGTACTTC. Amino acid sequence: CASSFTAGGFQETQYF.

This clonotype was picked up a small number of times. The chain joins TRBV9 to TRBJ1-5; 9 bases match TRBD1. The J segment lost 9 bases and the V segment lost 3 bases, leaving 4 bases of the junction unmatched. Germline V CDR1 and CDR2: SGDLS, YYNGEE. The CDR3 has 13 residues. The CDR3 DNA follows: TGTGCCAGCAGCGCCCTGACAGGGGGGCCCCAGCATTTT. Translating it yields CASSALTGGPQHF.

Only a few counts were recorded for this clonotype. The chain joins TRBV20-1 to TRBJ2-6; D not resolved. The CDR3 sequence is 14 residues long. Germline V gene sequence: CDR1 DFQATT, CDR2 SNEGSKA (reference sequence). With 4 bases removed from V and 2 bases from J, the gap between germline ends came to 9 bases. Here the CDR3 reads CSAITSTGANVLTF. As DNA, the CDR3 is TGCAGTGCTATAACAAGTACTGGGGCCAACGTCCTGACTTTC.

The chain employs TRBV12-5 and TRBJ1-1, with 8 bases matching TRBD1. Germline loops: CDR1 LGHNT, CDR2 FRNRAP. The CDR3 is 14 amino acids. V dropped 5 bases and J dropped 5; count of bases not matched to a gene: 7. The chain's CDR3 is CASGPGGAGTEAFF. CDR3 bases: TGTGCTAGTGGTCCAGGGGGCGCGGGGACTGAAGCTTTCTTT.

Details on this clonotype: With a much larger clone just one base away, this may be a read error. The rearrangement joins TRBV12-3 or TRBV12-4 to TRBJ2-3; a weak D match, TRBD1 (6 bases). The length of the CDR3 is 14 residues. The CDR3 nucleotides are TGTGCCAGCAGTTTGGCACAGGGTGCAGATGCGCAGTATTTT. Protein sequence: CASSLAQGADAQYF.

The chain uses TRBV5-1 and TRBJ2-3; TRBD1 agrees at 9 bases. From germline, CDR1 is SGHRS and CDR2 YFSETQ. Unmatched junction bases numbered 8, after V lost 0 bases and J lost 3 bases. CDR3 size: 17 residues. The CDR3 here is CASSLDDRGSGTDTQYF. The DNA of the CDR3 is TGCGCCAGCAGCTTGGACGACAGGGGGTCGGGGACAGATACGCAGTATTTT.

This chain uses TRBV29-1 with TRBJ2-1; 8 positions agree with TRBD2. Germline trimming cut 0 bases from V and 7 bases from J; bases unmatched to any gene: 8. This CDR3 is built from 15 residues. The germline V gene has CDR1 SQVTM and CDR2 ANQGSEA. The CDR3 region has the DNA TGCAGCGTTGAAGATAGGACTAGCAGAACGAATGAGCAGTTCTTC. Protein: CSVEDRTSRTNEQFF.

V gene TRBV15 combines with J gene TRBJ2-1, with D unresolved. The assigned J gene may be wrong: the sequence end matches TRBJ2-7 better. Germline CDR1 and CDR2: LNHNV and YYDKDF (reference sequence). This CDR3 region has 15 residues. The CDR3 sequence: CATSSPASSYNEQYF. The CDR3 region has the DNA TGTGCCACCAGCAGTCCGGCCAGCTCCTACAATGAGCAGTACTTC.

CDR3 nucleotide sequence: TGCAGTGCTCAGAGCGGGAGCACCTCCTACAATGAGCAGTTCTTC. Protein: CSAQSGSTSYNEQFF. V gene TRBV20-1 combines with J gene TRBJ2-1; 8 nucleotides match TRBD2. There are 15 residues in the CDR3. The germline gives CDR1 DFQATT, CDR2 SNEGSKA (reference sequence). The trim removed 5 bases at V and 0 bases at J, leaving 6 bases unmatched.

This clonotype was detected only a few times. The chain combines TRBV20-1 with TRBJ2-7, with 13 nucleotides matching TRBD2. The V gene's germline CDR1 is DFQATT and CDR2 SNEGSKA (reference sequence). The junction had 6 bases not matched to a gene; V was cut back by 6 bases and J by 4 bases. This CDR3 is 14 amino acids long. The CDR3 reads CSATWTSGGYEQYF. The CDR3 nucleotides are TGCAGTGCCACTTGGACTAGCGGGGGTTACGAGCAGTACTTC.

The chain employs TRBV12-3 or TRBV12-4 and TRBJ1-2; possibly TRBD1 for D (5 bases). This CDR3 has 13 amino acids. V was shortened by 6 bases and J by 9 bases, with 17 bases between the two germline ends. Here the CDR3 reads CASRHGAGKSYTF. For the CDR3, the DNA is TGTGCCAGCAGACATGGGGCAGGGAAGAGCTACACCTTC.

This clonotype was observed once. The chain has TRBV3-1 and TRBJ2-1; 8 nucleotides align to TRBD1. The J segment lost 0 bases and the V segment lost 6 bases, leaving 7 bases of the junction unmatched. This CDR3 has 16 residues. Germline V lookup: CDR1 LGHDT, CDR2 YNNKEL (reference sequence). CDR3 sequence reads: CASRPNRGVSYNEQFF. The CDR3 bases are TGTGCCAGCAGACCGAACAGGGGGGTCTCCTACAATGAGCAGTTCTTC.

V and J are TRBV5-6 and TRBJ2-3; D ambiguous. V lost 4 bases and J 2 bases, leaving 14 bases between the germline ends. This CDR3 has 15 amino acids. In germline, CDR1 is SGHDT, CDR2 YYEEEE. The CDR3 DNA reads TGTGCCAGCAGCCAGATTCTGCGAAACACAGATACGCAGTATTTT. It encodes CASSQILRNTDTQYF.

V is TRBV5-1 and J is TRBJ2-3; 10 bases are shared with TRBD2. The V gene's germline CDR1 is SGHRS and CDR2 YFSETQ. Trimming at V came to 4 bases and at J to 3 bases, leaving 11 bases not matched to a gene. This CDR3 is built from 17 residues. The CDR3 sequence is CASSTARPGLATDTQYF. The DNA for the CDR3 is TGCGCCAGCAGCACTGCCCGACCGGGACTAGCGACAGATACGCAGTATTTT.

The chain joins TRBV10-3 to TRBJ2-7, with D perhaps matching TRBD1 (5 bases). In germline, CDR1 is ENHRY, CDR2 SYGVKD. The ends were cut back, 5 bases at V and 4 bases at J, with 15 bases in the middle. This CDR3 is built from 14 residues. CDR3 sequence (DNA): TGTGCCATCAGTACGACAGTGGTCGGTTACGAGCAGTACTTC. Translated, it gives CAISTTVVGYEQYF.

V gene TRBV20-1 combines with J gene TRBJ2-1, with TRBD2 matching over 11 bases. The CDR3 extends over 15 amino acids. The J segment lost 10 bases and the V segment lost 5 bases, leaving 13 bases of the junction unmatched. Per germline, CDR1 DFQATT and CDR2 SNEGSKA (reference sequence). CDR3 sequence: CSAGASGGPLGEQFF. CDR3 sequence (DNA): TGCAGTGCTGGAGCTAGCGGGGGGCCCCTAGGGGAGCAGTTCTTC.

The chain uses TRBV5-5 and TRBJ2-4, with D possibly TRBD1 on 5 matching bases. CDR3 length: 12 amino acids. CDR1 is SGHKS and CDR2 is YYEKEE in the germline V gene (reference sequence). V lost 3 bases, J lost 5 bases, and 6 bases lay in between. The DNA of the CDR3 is TGTGCCAGCAGCTCGACAGAAAACATTCAGTACTTC. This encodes CASSSTENIQYF.